These 9 T cell receptor beta chains were sequenced from one sample in a study of CD8+CD57+ T cells in acquired aplastic anemia. CDR3 and TCR beta VDJ profiling relied on a genomic DNA template. Each CDR3 protein is one row after TCRdb ran MiXCR on the reads. Here the sample spans 100,000 to 150,000 distinct CDR3 sequences, about half being singletons. Sequencing was carried out using sorted CD4+, CD8+, or CD8+CD57+ T cells (not recorded which) from PBMCs. The receptors shown here come from a human donor in good health, serving as a control.

Ten or more counts support this clonotype. The V and J genes are TRBV19 and TRBJ1-5; 8 bases fit TRBD1. Germline V gene sequence: CDR1 LNHDA, CDR2 SQIVND (reference sequence). The CDR3 has 18 amino acids. V trimming: 2 bases; J trimming: 0 bases; junction bases outside the gene matches: 9. DNA of the CDR3: TGTGCCAGTAGTATAAGTGGTTGGACAGGGTATAGCAATCAGCCCCAGCATTTT. This translates into CASSISGWTGYSNQPQHF.

The chain links TRBV12-3 or TRBV12-4 to TRBJ2-7, with 12 bases fitting TRBD1. The trim removed 3 bases at V and 9 bases at J, leaving 6 bases unmatched. The CDR3 spans 14 residues. This CDR3 reads CASSFGTGGVGQYF. The CDR3 DNA sequence: TGTGCCAGCAGTTTCGGGACAGGGGGCGTTGGGCAGTACTTC.

This clonotype was picked up many times. V is TRBV18 and J is TRBJ1-2; possibly TRBD1 for D (5 bases). Trimming removed 3 bases at V and 0 bases at J, with 14 bases between. The germline CDR1 and CDR2 sequences are KGHSH and LQKENI. This CDR3 spans 16 amino acids. The chain's CDR3 is CASSPDSRPANYGYTF. The CDR3 region has the DNA TGTGCCAGCTCACCCGACAGTCGACCAGCTAACTATGGCTACACCTTC.

The chain uses TRBV25-1 and TRBJ2-1; maybe TRBD1 (5 bases). V dropped 7 bases and J dropped 5 bases, with 12 bases sitting between them. The CDR3 contains 13 residues. The germline gives CDR1 MGHDK, CDR2 SYGVNS. DNA of the CDR3: TGTGCCAGCACTCACATGGGGCACAATGAGCAGTTCTTC. It codes for CASTHMGHNEQFF.

This clonotype came up a few times. The rearrangement uses TRBV7-3 and TRBJ2-1, with 11 bases identical to TRBD2. The V and J ends lost 9 bases and 3 bases, in that order; junction bases with no gene match: 4. In germline, CDR1 is SGHTA, CDR2 FQGTGA. This CDR3 has 14 amino acids. CDR3 sequence reads: CASSLAGGYNEQFF. The CDR3 nucleotides are TGTGCCAGTTCCCTAGCGGGAGGCTACAATGAGCAGTTCTTC.

This clonotype was picked up one time. The chain recombines TRBV2 with TRBJ2-1, with D perhaps matching TRBD2 (7 bases). V dropped 8 bases and J dropped 4 bases, with 15 bases sitting between them. The germline V gene has CDR1 SNHLY and CDR2 FYNNEI. This CDR3 contains 14 residues. CDR3 in amino acids: CASPRGGKYNEQFF. DNA of the CDR3: TGTGCCAGCCCGAGGGGGGGGAAGTACAATGAGCAGTTCTTC.

The chain carries TRBV15 and TRBJ1-2, with 8 bases fitting TRBD1. The V and J ends lost 4 bases and 7 bases, in that order; junction bases with no gene match: 11. There are 15 residues in the CDR3. The germline V gene has CDR1 LNHNV and CDR2 YYDKDF (reference sequence). CDR3 bases: TGTGCCACCAGCACGGGACAGGTAGGGCTCGGTGGCTACACCTTC. Encoded protein: CATSTGQVGLGGYTF.

This clonotype was observed a handful of times. This chain connects TRBV25-1 to TRBJ1-2; TRBD1 might be the D (5 bases). With 6 bases removed from V and 1 base from J, the gap between germline ends came to 15 bases. The CDR3 contains 15 residues. Per the germline V gene, CDR1 is MGHDK and CDR2 is SYGVNS. In nucleotides, the CDR3 is TGTGCCAGCAGCCCAGGGACCTCTCTTAACTATGGCTACACCTTC. It specifies CASSPGTSLNYGYTF.

This clonotype was observed at least ten times. The rearrangement uses TRBV4-1 and TRBJ1-3; D may be TRBD1 (5 bases). Trimming shortened V by 2 bases and J by 0 bases, and 11 bases separated the two germline ends. CDR1 MGHRA and CDR2 YSYEKL come from the germline V gene. The CDR3 is made up of 16 amino acids. The CDR3 reads CASSQRTGFSGNTIYF. In DNA, the CDR3 is TGCGCCAGCAGCCAACGTACAGGTTTCTCTGGAAACACCATATATTTT.